Below, 29 T cell receptor beta chains from the same sample are listed, as sequenced in a study of T cell responses to AZD1222 COVID-19 vaccine. Generated by immunoSEQ multiplex PCR, the TCRdb table keeps only in-frame clones and is missing some. The sample records 100,000 to 120,000 clones, approximately 90% being singletons. The specimen was peripheral blood, collected 28 days after the second AZD1222 dose. These receptors were collected from an adult who received the AZD1222 COVID-19 vaccine.

The chain couples TRBV7-9 to TRBJ2-2, with 10 bases identical to TRBD1. This CDR3 has 17 residues. Per germline, CDR1 SEHNR and CDR2 FQNEAQ (reference sequence). V dropped 7 bases and J dropped 5; count of bases not matched to a gene: 13. The chain's CDR3 is CASTPGSGQGRTGELFF. As DNA, the CDR3 is TGTGCCAGCACCCCAGGGTCGGGACAGGGGCGGACCGGGGAGCTGTTTTTT.

This rearrangement joins TRBV11-2 to TRBJ1-2; D is uncertain. CDR3 length: 12 residues. Germline V lookup: CDR1 SGHAT, CDR2 FQNNGV. V was shortened by 3 bases and J by 3 bases, with 5 bases between the two germline ends. CDR3 nucleotide sequence: TGTGCCAGCAGCTTGAATGACTATGGCTACACCTTC. It yields the protein CASSLNDYGYTF.

The DNA of the CDR3 is TGTGCCAGCAGCCAGACGGATAGGGGGCCCCAGTACTTC. Translation gives CASSQTDRGPQYF. The chain couples TRBV5-4 to TRBJ2-4; 7 bases are shared with TRBD1. CDR3 length: 13 amino acids. Germline loops: CDR1 SGHNT, CDR2 YYREEE (reference sequence). V lost 4 bases, J lost 13 bases, and 11 bases stayed unmatched. Looking up the rest from reference TRBV5-4 and TRBJ2-4 gives the full variable domain: ETGVTQSPTHLIKTRGQQVTLRCSSQSGHNTVSWYQQALGQGPQFIFQYYREEENGRGNFPPRFSGLQFPNYSSELNVNALELDDSALYLCASSQTDRGPQYFGAGTRLSVL.

The DNA for the CDR3 is TGTGCCAGCAGCGTAGATCTTGGGCGGGGTTACGAGCAGTACTTC. Translated: CASSVDLGRGYEQYF. The chain couples TRBV9 to TRBJ2-7; tentative D call: TRBD2 (6 bases). The V gene's germline CDR1 is SGDLS and CDR2 YYNGEE. The ends were cut back, 0 bases at V and 4 bases at J, with 14 bases in the middle. This CDR3 is 15 amino acids long.

The chain joins TRBV5-4 to TRBJ2-7; tentatively, D is TRBD1 (6 bases). Trimming shortened V by 4 bases and J by 0 bases, and 17 bases separated the two germline ends. The CDR3 runs 16 residues. CDR1 and CDR2 from the germline V gene are SGHNT and YYREEE (reference sequence). CDR3 DNA: TGTGCCAGCAGCCCTTTTTCAGGGGACAACTCCTACGAGCAGTACTTC. Protein sequence: CASSPFSGDNSYEQYF.

The V call is TRBV18, the J call TRBJ1-1, with TRBD1 as a possible D gene (5 bases). The CDR3 has 15 residues. Germline CDR1 is KGHSH and CDR2 is LQKENI. Trimming removed 6 bases at V and 4 bases at J, with 18 bases between. CDR3 sequence (DNA): TGTGCCAGCTCCGGGACGGAAAAGGATGGCACTGAAGCTTTCTTT. Encoded protein: CASSGTEKDGTEAFF.

The chain carries TRBV5-4 and TRBJ1-1; D not resolved. The CDR3 covers 14 residues. Germline V gene data show CDR1 as SGHNT and CDR2 as YYREEE (reference sequence). V was cut by 2 bases and J by 3 bases, with 11 bases left in between. CDR3 protein: CASSFGLRDTEAFF. CDR3 coding DNA: TGTGCCAGCAGCTTCGGGCTTAGGGACACTGAAGCTTTCTTT.

The rearrangement joins TRBV19 to TRBJ2-5; 7 bases line up with TRBD1. CDR3 length equals 14 residues. V shed 6 bases and J 3 bases; nucleotides not matched to a gene: 7. Per germline, CDR1 LNHDA and CDR2 SQIVND (reference sequence). The CDR3 DNA follows: TGTGCCAGTAGCCCCTCGGGACAGAAAGAGACCCAGTACTTC. As protein: CASSPSGQKETQYF.

The chain couples TRBV6-2 or TRBV6-3 to TRBJ1-1; D ambiguous. The V end was cut by 6 bases, the J end by 3 bases, with 8 bases between. The CDR3 length is 12 residues. Looked up from germline, CDR1 is MNHEY and CDR2 is SVGEGT. CDR3 bases: TGTGCCAGCAGCCCCCAGTACACTGAAGCTTTCTTT. This translates into CASSPQYTEAFF.

The chain combines TRBV30 with TRBJ1-1, with D unresolved. Germline V gene lookup returns CDR1 GTSNPN and CDR2 SVGIG (reference sequence). V lost 0 bases to trimming and J lost 0 bases, with 5 bases between them. The CDR3 loop spans 13 amino acids. The CDR3 loop reads CAWSVTLNTEAFF. CDR3 DNA sequence: TGTGCCTGGAGTGTAACCCTGAACACTGAAGCTTTCTTT.

The CDR3 DNA reads TGTGCCAGCTGGGACTCGGGGGCTCCAAATCAGCCCCAGCATTTT. This codes for CASWDSGAPNQPQHF. The chain carries TRBV5-6 and TRBJ1-5; maybe TRBD1 (6 bases). The CDR3 has 15 amino acids. Trimming removed 7 bases from V and 4 bases from J, with 18 bases in between. Germline lookup yields CDR1 SGHDT and CDR2 YYEEEE.

The J gene is TRBJ2-7, the V gene TRBV2; 10 nucleotides align to TRBD1. The V gene's germline CDR1 is SNHLY and CDR2 FYNNEI. CDR3 length: 16 residues. The V segment lost 8 bases and the J segment 5 bases; nucleotides outside the gene matches: 15. The DNA of the CDR3 is TGTGCCAGCGGGGACAGGGGAGCGGGTTGGGGTAACGAGCAGTACTTC. This gives the protein CASGDRGAGWGNEQYF.

This chain connects TRBV28 to TRBJ1-3; D uncertain. The V gene lost 4 bases and the J gene lost 6 bases, with 7 bases spanning the gap. The V gene's germline CDR1 is MDHEN and CDR2 SYDVKM. The CDR3 is made up of 12 amino acids. CDR3: CASSYDLNTIYF. CDR3 nucleotides: TGTGCCAGCAGTTACGACCTAAACACCATATATTTT.

The gene calls are TRBV28 and TRBJ2-6; TRBD1 agrees at 7 bases. J lost 2 bases, V lost 4 bases, and 8 bases had no gene match. CDR3 length: 17 residues. CDR1 MDHEN and CDR2 SYDVKM come from the germline V gene. The CDR3 protein is CASSWDRALAGANVLTF. CDR3 nucleotides: TGTGCCAGCAGTTGGGACAGAGCTTTGGCTGGGGCCAACGTCCTGACTTTC.

The chain has TRBV6-2 or TRBV6-3 and TRBJ1-1; D uncertain. Trimming shortened V by 3 bases and J by 3 bases, and 5 bases separated the two germline ends. The germline gives CDR1 MNHEY, CDR2 SVGEGT. The CDR3 is 12 amino acids. CDR3 nucleotide sequence: TGTGCCAGCAGTTATATAGACACTGAAGCTTTCTTT. This codes for CASSYIDTEAFF.

The chain has TRBV27 and TRBJ1-1; D is possibly TRBD1 (6 bases). This CDR3 region has 16 residues. V lost 5 bases and J lost 0, with 16 bases in between. The V gene's germline CDR1 is MNHEY and CDR2 SMNVEV (reference sequence). CDR3 region: CASSPTTGNLNTEAFF. DNA of the CDR3: TGTGCCAGCAGTCCGACGACAGGAAACTTGAACACTGAAGCTTTCTTT.

The CDR3 sequence: CASSSGVSGNTIYF. CDR3 nucleotides: TGCGCCAGCAGCTCAGGAGTCTCTGGAAACACCATATATTTT. This chain joins TRBV5-1 and TRBJ1-3; no reliable D call. Germline V CDR1 and CDR2: SGHRS, YFSETQ. The germline V and J ends were trimmed by 3 bases and 0 bases, with 7 bases remaining between them. The CDR3 extends over 14 amino acids.

The chain joins TRBV5-5 to TRBJ2-1, with a tentative D call TRBD2 (5 bases). Trimming took 4 bases from V and 0 from J, leaving 17 bases between them. The CDR3 contains 17 residues. Germline-derived CDR1 and CDR2 are SGHKS and YYEKEE (reference sequence). DNA of the CDR3: TGTGCCAGCAGCCGGGGAGACGGCCACTACTCCTACAATGAGCAGTTCTTC. It is translated as CASSRGDGHYSYNEQFF.

Here the CDR3 DNA reads TGTGCCAGCAGAGCGCGGGGTTCTCAATATGGCTACACCTTC. Translation: CASRARGSQYGYTF. The rearrangement joins TRBV6-5 to TRBJ1-2; D not certain. Trimming took 6 bases from V and 5 from J, leaving 16 bases between them. CDR3 size: 14 residues. Germline assignment: CDR1 MNHEY and CDR2 SVGAGI.

The chain recombines TRBV5-4 with TRBJ1-1; TRBD1 might be the D (6 bases). Trimming removed 4 bases at V and 2 bases at J, with 9 bases between. This CDR3 contains 13 residues. The germline V gene has CDR1 SGHNT and CDR2 YYREEE (reference sequence). CDR3 sequence reads: CASSRGQNTEAFF. CDR3 DNA sequence: TGTGCCAGCAGCCGGGGACAAAACACTGAAGCTTTCTTT.

This chain connects TRBV4-2 to TRBJ2-6, with no clear D. Trimming cost V 0 bases and J 0 bases, with 3 bases left between them. Germline V gene data show CDR1 as LGHNA and CDR2 as YNFKEQ. The length of the CDR3 is 15 residues. The CDR3: CASSQDSSGANVLTF. The CDR3 bases are TGTGCCAGCAGCCAAGACAGCTCTGGGGCCAACGTCCTGACTTTC.

CDR3 DNA sequence: TGCGCCAGCAGCCCGCCTACCGGGACAGGGAATCAGCCCCAGCATTTT. It encodes CASSPPTGTGNQPQHF. V is TRBV4-1 and J is TRBJ1-5; TRBD1 matches at 9 bases. This CDR3 spans 16 amino acids. The V and J ends lost 4 bases and 4 bases, in that order; junction bases with no gene match: 8. Germline V CDR1 and CDR2: MGHRA, YSYEKL.

The J gene is TRBJ2-5, the V gene TRBV7-6, with 10 bases lining up with TRBD1. Germline V gene data show CDR1 as SGHVS and CDR2 as FNYEAQ. The CDR3 spans 15 residues. V was pared by 2 bases and J by 5 bases, with 5 bases of the junction left unmatched. This CDR3 reads CASSLLTGGWETQYF. In nucleotides, the CDR3 is TGTGCCAGCAGCTTACTGACAGGGGGCTGGGAGACCCAGTACTTC. The variable domain in full, completed from reference TRBV7-6 and TRBJ2-5, reads GAGVSQSPRYKVTKRGQDVALRCDPISGHVSLYWYRQALGQGPEFLTYFNYEAQQDKSGLPNDRFSAERPEGSISTLTIQRTEQRDSAMYRCASSLLTGGWETQYFGPGTRLLVL.

The chain is built from TRBV12-2 and TRBJ2-7; TRBD2, the table's D call, lacks a check against the DNA. TRBV12-2 is given as a pseudogene. The CDR3 runs to 14 residues. Here the CDR3 reads CASPPGREVYEQYF. The CDR3 DNA follows: TGTGCAAGTCCCCCTGGCAGAGAGGTCTACGAGCAGTACTTC.

V usage is TRBV2 and J usage is TRBJ2-1; 7 bases are a match to TRBD2. This CDR3 has 18 residues. The germline V gene has CDR1 SNHLY and CDR2 FYNNEI. V shed 3 bases, J shed 5 bases, and the junction held 16 bases outside the gene matches. CDR3: CASSDLSRGLRKDNEQFF. CDR3 nucleotides: TGTGCCAGCAGTGACCTGTCGCGGGGGTTGCGTAAGGACAATGAGCAGTTCTTC.

The chain uses TRBV5-4 and TRBJ2-7; 9 bases line up with TRBD1. The CDR3 is 15 amino acids. V lost 0 bases to trimming and J lost 7 bases; unmatched junction nucleotides: 8. Germline V gives CDR1 SGHNT, CDR2 YYREEE (reference sequence). The CDR3 reads CASSLAGTGLREQYF. The CDR3 nucleotides read TGTGCCAGCAGCTTGGCCGGGACAGGGTTGCGGGAGCAGTACTTC.

V gene TRBV7-6 combines with J gene TRBJ2-5; the match to TRBD2 covers 9 bases. CDR1 and CDR2 from the germline V gene are SGHVS and FNYEAQ. CDR3 length equals 18 residues. J lost 1 base, V lost 4 bases, and 13 bases had no gene match. The CDR3 reads CASSSTPWTSDFQETQYF. DNA of the CDR3: TGTGCCAGCAGCTCTACGCCCTGGACTAGCGACTTCCAAGAGACCCAGTACTTC. Variable domain in full (rest from reference TRBV7-6 and TRBJ2-5): GAGVSQSPRYKVTKRGQDVALRCDPISGHVSLYWYRQALGQGPEFLTYFNYEAQQDKSGLPNDRFSAERPEGSISTLTIQRTEQRDSAMYRCASSSTPWTSDFQETQYFGPGTRLLVL.

This clone was recorded once. This chain links TRBV9 with TRBJ2-1; D possibly corresponds to TRBD2 (7 bases). V lost 1 base, J lost 0 bases, and 20 bases lay in between. CDR3 size: 19 residues. Looked up from germline, CDR1 is SGDLS and CDR2 is YYNGEE. The CDR3 nucleotides read TGTGCCAGCAGCGTATCCCTCGAGGGGGGGGGAAGCTCCTACAATGAGCAGTTCTTC. It yields the protein CASSVSLEGGGSSYNEQFF. Using reference TRBV9 and TRBJ2-1 for the parts outside the CDR3, the full variable domain is DSGVTQTPKHLITATGQRVTLRCSPRSGDLSVYWYQQSLDQGLQFLIQYYNGEERAKGNILERFSAQQFPDLHSELNLSSLELGDSALYFCASSVSLEGGGSSYNEQFFGPGTRLTVL.

The chain uses TRBV5-8 and TRBJ2-5; 7 bases map to TRBD1. The CDR3 totals 14 residues. The germline V gene encodes CDR1 SGHTS and CDR2 YDEGEE. V trimming: 6 bases; J trimming: 4 bases; junction bases outside the gene matches: 9. The CDR3 sequence is CASTKTGLLETQYF. Here the CDR3 DNA reads TGTGCCAGCACCAAGACAGGGCTATTAGAGACCCAGTACTTC.